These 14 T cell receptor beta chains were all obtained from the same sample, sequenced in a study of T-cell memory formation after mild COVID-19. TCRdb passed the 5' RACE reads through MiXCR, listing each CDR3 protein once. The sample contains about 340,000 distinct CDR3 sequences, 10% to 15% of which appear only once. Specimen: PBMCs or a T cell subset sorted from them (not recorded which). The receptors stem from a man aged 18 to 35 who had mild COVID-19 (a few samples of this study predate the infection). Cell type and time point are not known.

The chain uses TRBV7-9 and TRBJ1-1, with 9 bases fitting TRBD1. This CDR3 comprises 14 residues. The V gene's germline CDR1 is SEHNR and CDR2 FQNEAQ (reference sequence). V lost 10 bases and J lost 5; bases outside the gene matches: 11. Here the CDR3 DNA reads TGTGCCATCCAGACAGGGGGTGGTGTAACTGAAGCTTTCTTT. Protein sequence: CAIQTGGGVTEAFF.

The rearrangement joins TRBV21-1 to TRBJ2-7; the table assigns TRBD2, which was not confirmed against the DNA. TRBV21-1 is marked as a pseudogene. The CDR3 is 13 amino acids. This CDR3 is CASSKEEVPEQYV. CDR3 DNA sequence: TGTGCCAGCAGCAAAGAGGAGGTTCCCGAGCAGTACGTC.

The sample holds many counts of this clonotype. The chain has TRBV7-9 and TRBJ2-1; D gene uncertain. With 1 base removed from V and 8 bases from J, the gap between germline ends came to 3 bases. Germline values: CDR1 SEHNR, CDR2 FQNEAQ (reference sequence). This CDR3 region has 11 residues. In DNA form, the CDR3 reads TGTGCCAGCAGCTTAGGGGATGAGCAGTTCTTC. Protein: CASSLGDEQFF.

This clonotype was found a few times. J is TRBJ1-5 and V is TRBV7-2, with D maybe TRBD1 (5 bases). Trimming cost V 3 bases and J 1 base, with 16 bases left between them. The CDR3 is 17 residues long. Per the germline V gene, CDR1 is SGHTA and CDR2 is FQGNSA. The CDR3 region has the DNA TGTGCCAGCAGCTTTGCAGGGAGCCCCCTGAGCAATCAGCCCCAGCATTTT. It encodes CASSFAGSPLSNQPQHF.

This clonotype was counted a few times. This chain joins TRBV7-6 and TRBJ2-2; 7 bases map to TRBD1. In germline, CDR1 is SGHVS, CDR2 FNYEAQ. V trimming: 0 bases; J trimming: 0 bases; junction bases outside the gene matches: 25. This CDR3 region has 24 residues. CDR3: CASSLAWTGAGSRVQSPNTGELFF. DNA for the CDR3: TGTGCCAGCAGCTTAGCGTGGACAGGAGCTGGAAGTAGGGTTCAGAGTCCGAACACCGGGGAGCTGTTTTTT.

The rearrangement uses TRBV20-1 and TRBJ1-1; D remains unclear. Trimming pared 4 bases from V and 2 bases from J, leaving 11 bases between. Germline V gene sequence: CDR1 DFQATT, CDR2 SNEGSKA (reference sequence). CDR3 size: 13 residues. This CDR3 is CSATDGINTEAFF. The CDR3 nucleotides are TGCAGTGCTACAGACGGAATTAACACTGAAGCTTTCTTT.

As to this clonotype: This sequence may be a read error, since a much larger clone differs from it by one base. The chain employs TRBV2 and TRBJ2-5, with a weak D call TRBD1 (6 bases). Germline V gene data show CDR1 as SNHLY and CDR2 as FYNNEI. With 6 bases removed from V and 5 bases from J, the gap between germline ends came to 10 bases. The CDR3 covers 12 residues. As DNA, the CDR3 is TGTGCCAGCAGCTACAGGGACGAGACCCAGTACTTC. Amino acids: CASSYRDETQYF.

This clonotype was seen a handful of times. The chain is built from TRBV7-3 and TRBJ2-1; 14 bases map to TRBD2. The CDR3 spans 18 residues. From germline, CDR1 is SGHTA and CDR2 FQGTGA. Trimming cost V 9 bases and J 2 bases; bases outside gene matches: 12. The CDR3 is CASLSPGLAGATYNEQFF. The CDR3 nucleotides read TGTGCCAGTCTCTCCCCGGGACTAGCGGGGGCAACCTACAATGAGCAGTTCTTC.

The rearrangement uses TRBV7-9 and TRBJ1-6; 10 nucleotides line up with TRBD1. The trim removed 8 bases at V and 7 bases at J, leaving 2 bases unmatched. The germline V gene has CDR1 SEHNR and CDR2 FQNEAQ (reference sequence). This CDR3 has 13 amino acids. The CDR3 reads CASWTGGNSPLHF. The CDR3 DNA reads TGTGCCAGCTGGACAGGGGGGAATTCACCCCTCCACTTT.

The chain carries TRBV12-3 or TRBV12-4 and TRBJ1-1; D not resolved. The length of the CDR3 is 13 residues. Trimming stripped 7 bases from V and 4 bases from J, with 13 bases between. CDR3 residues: CASTSTASTEAFF. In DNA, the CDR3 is TGTGCCAGCACCTCCACAGCGTCCACTGAAGCTTTCTTT.

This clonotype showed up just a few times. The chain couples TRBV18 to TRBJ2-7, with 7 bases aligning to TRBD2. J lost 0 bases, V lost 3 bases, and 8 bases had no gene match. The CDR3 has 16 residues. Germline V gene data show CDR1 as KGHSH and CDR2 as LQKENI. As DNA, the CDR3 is TGTGCCAGCTCACCGGTCGGCAGGGAGGGCTCCTACGAGCAGTACGTC. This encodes CASSPVGREGSYEQYV.

CDR3 region: CSARKGRWNTEAFF. Written as DNA, the CDR3 is TGCAGTGCGCGAAAGGGACGGTGGAACACTGAAGCTTTCTTT. This chain connects TRBV20-1 to TRBJ1-1; TRBD1 might be the D (5 bases). This CDR3 comprises 14 residues. CDR1 and CDR2 (germline): DFQATT, SNEGSKA (reference sequence). Trimming took off 6 bases at V and 1 base at J, with 15 bases between the two ends.

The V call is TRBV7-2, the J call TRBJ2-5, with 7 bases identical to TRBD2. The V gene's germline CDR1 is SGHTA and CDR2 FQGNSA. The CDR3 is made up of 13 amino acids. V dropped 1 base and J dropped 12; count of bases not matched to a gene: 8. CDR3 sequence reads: CASSLERWGGEYF. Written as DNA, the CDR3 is TGTGCCAGCAGCTTAGAGCGATGGGGAGGGGAGTACTTC.

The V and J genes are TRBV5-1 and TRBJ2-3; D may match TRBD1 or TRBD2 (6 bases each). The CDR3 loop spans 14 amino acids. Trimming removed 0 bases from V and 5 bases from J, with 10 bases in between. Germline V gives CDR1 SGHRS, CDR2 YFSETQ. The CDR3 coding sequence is TGCGCCAGCAGCTTGGTGGGGGGCTTAGATACGCAGTATTTT. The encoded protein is CASSLVGGLDTQYF.